This is a list of T cell receptor beta chains from one sample in a study of human T cells and chemical hapten exposure. Each CDR3 protein gets one entry after TCRdb re-called the RACE reads with MiXCR. The top ten hold over 5.5% of the sample, which has 330,000 or so distinct CDR3 sequences, around 6% seen once. The material was whole blood, obtained in connection with sensitization to the hapten diphenylcyclopropenone (DPC). These receptors came from a woman aged 18-29 years with alopecia areata. Some clones in this sample may be carry-over from other donors' samples. Both conserved end residues are part of each CDR3. Size is stated for part of the rows, as once, few or many counts, or as a class when the clone is expanded.

j_call | v_call | clone_size | cdr3_aa
TRBJ2-6 | TRBV4-3 | - | CASSQEETGPSGANVLTF
TRBJ2-1 | TRBV10-3 | - | CAISEDGRNEQFF
TRBJ2-3 | TRBV29-1 | few | CSVIAGATDTQYF
TRBJ2-7 | TRBV27 | few | CASSWGGGAVYEQYF
TRBJ2-3 | TRBV20-1 | few | CSAQRDSRTDTQYF
TRBJ1-4 | TRBV20-1 | many | CSAIRQGNEKLFF
TRBJ1-1 | TRBV5-4 | - | CASSPAQGAGTEAFF
TRBJ2-3 | TRBV20-1 | few | CSAQSGASTDTQYF
TRBJ2-3 | TRBV18 | - | CASSPPAGPDTQYF
TRBJ2-2 | TRBV5-1 | many | CASSFPDDLNTGELFF
TRBJ1-1 | TRBV27 | - | CASSFFSGGIDTEAFF
TRBJ2-2 | TRBV18 | - | CASSPTQGLDTGELFF
TRBJ1-4 | TRBV7-9 | - | CASSLGVRQGEEKLFF
TRBJ1-3 | TRBV28 | - | CASSPGTGGYTIYF
TRBJ1-3 | TRBV5-1 | - | CASSPTGTGSSGNTIYF
TRBJ1-4 | TRBV4-1 | few | CASSRGLAADPGGKLFF
TRBJ2-3 | TRBV6-1 | - | CASSASGRTDTQYF
TRBJ2-7 | TRBV4-3 | many | CASSRRRTGQNYEQYF
TRBJ2-3 | TRBV5-1 | few | CASSLAVGVGGGAADTQYF
TRBJ1-5 | TRBV10-3 | few | CAISRGQGNQPQHF
TRBJ1-4 | TRBV6-6 | many | CASRTDQEKLFF
TRBJ1-4 | TRBV9 | many | CASGSSWDEKLFF
TRBJ1-6 | TRBV11-2 | few | CARRAGEANSPLHF
TRBJ2-3 | TRBV13 | few | CASSAMTAEDTQYF
TRBJ1-6 | TRBV6-5 | many | CASSYDGYNSPLHF
TRBJ1-2 | TRBV20-1 | many | CSARADSTGMDANYGYTF
TRBJ2-4 | TRBV19 | few | CASSIDDRKIQYF
TRBJ1-2 | TRBV5-5 | many | CASSLYTRSSNYGYTF